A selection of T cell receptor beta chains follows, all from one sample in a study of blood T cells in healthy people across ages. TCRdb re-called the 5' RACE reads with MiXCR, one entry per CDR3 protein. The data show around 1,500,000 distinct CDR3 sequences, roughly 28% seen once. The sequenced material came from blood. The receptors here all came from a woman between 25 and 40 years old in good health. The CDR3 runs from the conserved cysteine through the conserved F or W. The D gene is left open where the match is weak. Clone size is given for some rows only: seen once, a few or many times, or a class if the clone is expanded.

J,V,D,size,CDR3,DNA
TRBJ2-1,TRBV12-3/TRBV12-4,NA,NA,CASSYSGSSEDEQFF,TGTGCCAGCAGTTACTCCGGGAGTTCCGAGGATGAGCAGTTCTTC
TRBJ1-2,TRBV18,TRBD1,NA,CASSPEGQADPYGYTF,TGTGCCAGCTCACCAGAAGGACAGGCCGACCCCTATGGCTACACCTTC
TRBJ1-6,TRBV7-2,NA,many,CASSSGFGSGSPLHF,TGTGCCAGCAGCTCGGGGTTCGGGTCGGGTTCACCCCTCCACTTT
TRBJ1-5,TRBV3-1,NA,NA,CASSPGTMGAQPQHF,TGTGCCAGCAGCCCCGGGACTATGGGGGCCCAGCCCCAGCATTTT
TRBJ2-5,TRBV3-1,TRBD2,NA,CASSQGGLAGGSLQETQYF,TGTGCCAGCAGCCAGGGGGGACTAGCGGGGGGGAGCCTCCAAGAGACCCAGTACTTC
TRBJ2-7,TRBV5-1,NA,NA,CASSPGTFPTGEQYF,TGCGCCAGCAGCCCCGGGACCTTCCCAACGGGCGAGCAGTACTTC
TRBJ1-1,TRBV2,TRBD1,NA,CASRQDRGNTEAFF,TGTGCCAGCAGGCAGGACAGGGGAAACACTGAAGCTTTCTTT
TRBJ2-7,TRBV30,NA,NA,CAWRMTGPYEQYF,TGTGCCTGGAGAATGACCGGACCCTACGAGCAGTACTTC
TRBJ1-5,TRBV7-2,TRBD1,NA,CASSSRGMGQGSNQPQHF,TGTGCCAGCAGCTCTAGGGGGATGGGACAGGGAAGCAATCAGCCCCAGCATTTT
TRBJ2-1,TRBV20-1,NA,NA,CSARRQRSYNEQFF,TGTAGTGCTAGACGGCAGAGATCATACAATGAGCAGTTCTTC
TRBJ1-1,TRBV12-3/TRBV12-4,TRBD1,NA,CASKTGLADTEAFF,TGTGCCAGCAAGACAGGGTTAGCGGACACTGAAGCTTTCTTT
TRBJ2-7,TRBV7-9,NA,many,CASSLGGGYYEQYF,TGTGCCAGCAGCTTGGGAGGCGGGTACTACGAGCAGTACTTC
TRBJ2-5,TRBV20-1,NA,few,CSARGPVQGTQYF,TGCAGTGCTAGGGGGCCAGTACAAGGGACCCAGTACTTC
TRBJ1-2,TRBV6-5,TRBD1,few,CASTGQGEANYGYTF,TGTGCCAGCACGGGACAGGGGGAAGCTAACTATGGCTACACCTTC
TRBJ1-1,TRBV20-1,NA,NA,CSARGSGGSNTEAFF,TGCAGTGCTAGAGGGTCTGGGGGTTCGAACACTGAAGCTTTCTTT
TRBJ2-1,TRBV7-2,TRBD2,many,CASSPGTSGKEIKQFF,TGTGCCAGCAGCCCTGGAACTAGCGGGAAGGAGATTAAGCAGTTCTTC
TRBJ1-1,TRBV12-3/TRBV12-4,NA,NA,CASTQIRRGIGSPGSTEAFF,TGTGCCAGCACCCAAATCAGGAGGGGGATTGGTAGCCCTGGTAGCACTGAAGCTTTCTTT
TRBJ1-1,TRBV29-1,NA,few,CSVEDTQGLAFF,TGCAGCGTTGAAGACACCCAGGGGTTAGCTTTCTTT
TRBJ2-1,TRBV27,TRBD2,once,CASSQRTSDEQFF,TGTGCCAGCAGTCAACGGACTAGCGATGAGCAGTTCTTC
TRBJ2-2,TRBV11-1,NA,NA,CASSVLQWGRFSSGELFF,TGTGCCAGCAGCGTCCTCCAGTGGGGTCGGTTTTCGAGCGGGGAGCTGTTTTTT
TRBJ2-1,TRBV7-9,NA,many,CASSSDSDEQFF,TGTGCCAGCAGCTCTGACAGCGATGAGCAGTTCTTC
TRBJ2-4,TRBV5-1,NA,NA,CASSLNPAQTYNEQYF,TGCGCCAGCAGCTTAAACCCAGCACAGACGTACAATGAGCAGTACTTC
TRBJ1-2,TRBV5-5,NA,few,CASSLSRGYGYTF,TGTGCCAGCAGCTTGTCCCGAGGCTATGGCTACACCTTC
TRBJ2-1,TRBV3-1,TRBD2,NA,CASSQIAGAQYNEQFF,TGTGCCAGCAGCCAGATAGCGGGGGCCCAATACAATGAGCAGTTCTTC
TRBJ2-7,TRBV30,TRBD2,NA,CAWRVSGGWGSYEQYF,TGTGCCTGGAGGGTTAGCGGGGGCTGGGGTTCCTACGAGCAGTACTTC
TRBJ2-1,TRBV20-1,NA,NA,CSARLEYNEQFF,TGCAGTGCTAGACTAGAGTACAATGAGCAGTTCTTC
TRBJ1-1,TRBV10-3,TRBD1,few,CAISESQGENTEAFF,TGTGCCATCAGTGAGTCCCAGGGGGAAAACACTGAAGCTTTCTTT
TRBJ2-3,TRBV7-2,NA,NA,CASSFVLRTDTQYF,TGTGCCAGCAGCTTTGTCCTGAGGACAGATACGCAGTATTTT
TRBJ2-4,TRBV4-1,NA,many,CASSQDRGKNIQYF,TGCGCCAGCAGCCAAGATCGCGGGAAAAACATTCAGTACTTC
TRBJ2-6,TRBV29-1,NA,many,CSVEDRRGQGRISGANVLTF,TGCAGCGTTGAAGATAGGAGGGGGCAGGGGCGGATCTCTGGGGCCAACGTCCTGACTTTC
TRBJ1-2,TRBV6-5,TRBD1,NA,CASTDRVGGYTF,TGTGCCAGCACAGACAGGGTGGGTGGCTACACCTTC
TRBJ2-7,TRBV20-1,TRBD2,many,CSASPTSGVSYEQYF,TGCAGTGCTAGCCCAACTAGCGGGGTCTCCTACGAGCAGTACTTC
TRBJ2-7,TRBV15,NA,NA,CATSRSGDEQYF,TGTGCCACCAGCAGGTCAGGGGACGAGCAGTACTTC
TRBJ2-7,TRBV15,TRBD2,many,CATSRDKWVREAASYEQYF,TGTGCCACCAGCAGAGATAAGTGGGTGCGGGAGGCGGCCTCCTACGAGCAGTACTTC
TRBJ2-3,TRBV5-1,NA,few,CASSLATRSDTQYF,TGCGCCAGCAGCTTGGCCACCAGGTCAGATACGCAGTATTTT
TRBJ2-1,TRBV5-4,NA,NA,CASSLLQQGSYNEQFF,TGTGCCAGCAGCTTGCTTCAACAGGGTTCCTACAATGAGCAGTTCTTC
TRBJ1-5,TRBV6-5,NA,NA,CASRSTDVGQPQHF,TGTGCCAGCAGATCAACAGATGTGGGTCAGCCCCAGCATTTT
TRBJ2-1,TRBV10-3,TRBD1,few,CAIRNRDSYNEQFF,TGTGCCATCAGGAACCGGGACAGCTACAATGAGCAGTTCTTC